A single sample is the source of the 18 T cell receptor beta chains below, sequenced in a study of blood T cells in healthy people across ages. A sample-barcoded 5' primer and a J-beta primer mix were used in a second PCR of about 7 to 12 cycles. Using its own MiXCR run on the 5' RACE reads, TCRdb lists one record per CDR3 protein. The sample comprises 1.5 million to 1.8 million distinct CDR3 sequences, approximately 42% of which are singletons, and approximately 4.1% rests with the top ten. Sequencing was done on a sample of blood. The receptors originated from a woman aged 18-29 years in good health.

The chain uses TRBV20-1 and TRBJ2-1; D unclear. The CDR3 contains 14 residues. The germline V gene has CDR1 DFQATT and CDR2 SNEGSKA (reference sequence). Trimming stripped 3 bases from V and 3 bases from J, with 12 bases between. In DNA, the CDR3 is TGCAGTGCTAGCGGTCCAAAGGTCTACAATGAGCAGTTCTTC. This translates into CSASGPKVYNEQFF.

This chain connects TRBV7-2 to TRBJ1-2; D is unclear. Germline V gene sequence: CDR1 SGHTA, CDR2 FQGNSA. The CDR3 spans 16 residues. V was pared by 1 base and J by 2 bases, with 14 bases between. The CDR3 coding sequence is TGTGCCAGCAGCTTAGAAGGGAGGGCAGGAAACTATGGCTACACCTTC. Translating gives CASSLEGRAGNYGYTF.

The genes are TRBV7-9 and TRBJ1-1; no clear D gene. CDR1 and CDR2 from the germline V gene are SEHNR and FQNEAQ (reference sequence). V shed 0 bases and J shed 3 bases, with 8 bases lying between them. CDR3 length: 14 residues. The CDR3 here is CASSLARHHTEAFF. Written as DNA, the CDR3 is TGTGCCAGCAGCTTAGCACGACACCACACTGAAGCTTTCTTT.

V is TRBV27 and J is TRBJ2-7; 7 bases match TRBD2. Trimming removed 4 bases from V and 4 bases from J; junction bases left unmatched: 16. The CDR3 is made up of 17 amino acids. Germline V gives CDR1 MNHEY, CDR2 SMNVEV (reference sequence). CDR3 sequence: CASSSRLRGGGRYEQYF. DNA of the CDR3: TGTGCCAGCAGTTCTCGACTGCGGGGCGGCGGGAGATACGAGCAGTACTTC.

This rearrangement joins TRBV4-3 to TRBJ2-5; D is perhaps TRBD2 (5 bases). V lost 3 bases and J lost 3, with 11 bases in between. From germline, CDR1 is LGHNA and CDR2 YSLEER. The CDR3 consists of 14 residues. CDR3 protein: CASSQRLQKETQYF. CDR3 bases: TGCGCCAGCAGCCAGAGACTACAGAAAGAGACCCAGTACTTC.

This rearrangement joins TRBV9 to TRBJ1-5; D gene ambiguous. Trimming left V 2 bases short and J 2 bases short, with 11 bases between. Germline V gene sequence: CDR1 SGDLS, CDR2 YYNGEE. CDR3 length: 15 residues. The CDR3 loop is CASSVGPEGNQPQHF. CDR3 in DNA: TGTGCCAGCAGCGTCGGCCCGGAGGGCAATCAGCCCCAGCATTTT.

Only a few counts were recorded for this clonotype. The rearrangement links TRBV9 to TRBJ1-2; TRBD1 aligns across 8 bases. The CDR3 extends over 16 amino acids. V dropped 4 bases and J dropped 2; count of bases not matched to a gene: 10. Germline CDR1 is SGDLS and CDR2 is YYNGEE. This CDR3 is CASSRTGIGPNYGYTF. CDR3 nucleotide sequence: TGTGCCAGCAGCCGGACAGGGATTGGTCCCAACTATGGCTACACCTTC.

This clonotype was seen only a few times. In DNA form, the CDR3 reads TGTGCCAGCAGTCCCCGACTAGCGGGAGATACTTATGAGCAGTTCTTC. It yields the protein CASSPRLAGDTYEQFF. The chain carries TRBV12-3 or TRBV12-4 and TRBJ2-1, with 12 bases that match TRBD2. The V gene end was trimmed by 5 bases and the J gene end by 8 bases; junction bases not matched to a gene: 10. The CDR3 is 16 amino acids.

The chain carries TRBV29-1 and TRBJ1-3; no clear D. Trimming removed 2 bases from V and 7 bases from J, with 9 bases in between. The CDR3 totals 12 residues. Germline V gene sequence: CDR1 SQVTM, CDR2 ANQGSEA. Here the CDR3 DNA reads TGCAGCGTTGAATGGCACGATAACACCATATATTTT. Its protein is CSVEWHDNTIYF.

This clonotype was observed at least ten times. The rearrangement joins TRBV7-9 to TRBJ2-3, with 12 bases lining up with TRBD2. J gave up 5 bases and V 4 bases, and 4 bases lay outside the gene matches. CDR3 length: 15 amino acids. Germline CDR1 is SEHNR and CDR2 is FQNEAQ (reference sequence). DNA of the CDR3: TGTGCCAGCAGCTATGGACTAGCGGGGAGAGATACGCAGTATTTT. The encoded protein is CASSYGLAGRDTQYF.

This chain connects TRBV12-3 or TRBV12-4 to TRBJ2-1, with D perhaps matching TRBD2 (5 bases). The closer fit of TRBJ2-7 to the DNA end suggests the J call may be wrong. CDR3 length: 15 residues. In nucleotides, the CDR3 is TGTGCCAGCAGACCTAGCCCCAGCTCCTACAATGAGCAGTACTTC. It codes for CASRPSPSSYNEQYF.

This clonotype was seen a single time. The CDR3 spells CASSPGQPISSGLYEQYF. The CDR3, as DNA: TGTGCCAGCAGCCCGGGACAACCTATAAGTAGCGGCCTTTACGAGCAGTACTTC. The chain carries TRBV7-9 and TRBJ2-4; D is possibly TRBD1 or TRBD2 (6 bases each). TRBJ2-7 matches the DNA end more closely, so the J call is doubtful. Germline CDR1 SEHNR, CDR2 FQNEAQ (reference sequence). This CDR3 is built from 18 residues.

This chain joins TRBV10-3 and TRBJ1-2; TRBD1 might be the D (6 bases). Between the trimmed V and J ends, which lost 2 bases and 8 bases, there was a span of 12 bases. Germline CDR1 and CDR2: ENHRY and SYGVKD. This CDR3 is 13 amino acids long. CDR3 nucleotides: TGTGCCATCAGTGAGCGGGGGGGCAGCGGCTACACCTTC. Translated: CAISERGGSGYTF.

The V call is TRBV12-3 or TRBV12-4, the J call TRBJ1-2; TRBD1 aligns across 9 bases. After removal of 1 base from V and 8 bases from J, the junction contained 11 bases not matched to a gene. This CDR3 region has 16 residues. The CDR3 loop reads CASSLVPGQGSEGYTF. CDR3 coding DNA: TGTGCCAGCAGTTTAGTCCCGGGACAGGGTTCGGAGGGCTACACCTTC.

The V call is TRBV12-3 or TRBV12-4, the J call TRBJ1-1; 7 nucleotides match TRBD1. Trimming took 6 bases from V and 8 from J; bases not matched to a gene: 6. The CDR3 sequence is 12 residues long. The CDR3 is CASRQGRVEAFF. The DNA of the CDR3 is TGTGCCAGCAGACAGGGGCGCGTCGAAGCTTTCTTT.

V gene TRBV7-2 combines with J gene TRBJ2-4; 7 nucleotides match TRBD1. Per germline, CDR1 SGHTA and CDR2 FQGNSA. V was clipped by 5 bases and J by 1 base; unmatched bases: 14. CDR3 length equals 18 residues. This CDR3 is CASSKIRQGGRAKNIQYF. Here the CDR3 DNA reads TGTGCCAGCAGCAAGATACGCCAAGGGGGCCGCGCCAAAAACATTCAGTACTTC. Looking up the rest from reference TRBV7-2 and TRBJ2-4 gives the full variable domain: GAGVSQSPSNKVTEKGKDVELRCDPISGHTALYWYRQSLGQGLEFLIYFQGNSAPDKSGLPSDRFSAERTGGSVSTLTIQRTQQEDSAVYLCASSKIRQGGRAKNIQYFGAGTRLSVL.

The genes are TRBV11-2 and TRBJ2-1; 9 bases map to TRBD2. After removal of 1 base from V and 2 bases from J, the junction contained 6 bases not matched to a gene. This CDR3 has 17 residues. In germline, CDR1 is SGHAT, CDR2 FQNNGV. The CDR3 here is CASSLGWRGGPYNEQFF. In DNA, the CDR3 is TGTGCCAGCAGCTTAGGTTGGCGGGGGGGCCCCTACAATGAGCAGTTCTTC.

This clonotype came up once. The V and J genes are TRBV20-1 and TRBJ2-5, with 8 bases fitting TRBD2. The CDR3 consists of 15 residues. Germline values: CDR1 DFQATT, CDR2 SNEGSKA (reference sequence). V shed 5 bases and J 2 bases; nucleotides not matched to a gene: 10. The CDR3 spells CSAGGKREMQETQYF. In nucleotides, the CDR3 is TGCAGTGCTGGAGGGAAGCGGGAGATGCAAGAGACCCAGTACTTC.